A selection of T cell receptor beta chains follows, all from one sample in a study of T cell repertoires in cytomegalovirus infection. MiXCR, run by TCRdb on the reads, gives a single entry per CDR3 protein. In the table there are about 890,000 distinct CDR3 sequences, approximately 31% of which are singletons. Antigen specificity for these receptors is unknown. This specimen consisted of cultured CD8+ T cells from PBMCs, obtained from culture after CMV antigen stimulation. These receptors all stem from a human donor in good health (CMV status not recorded). Some clones in this sample may be carry-over from other donors' samples. The CDR3 runs from the conserved cysteine through the conserved F or W. D genes are given only for firm matches. Rows may omit the clone size; those that give it use once, few, many or a size class.

j_call | d_call | cdr3_length | clone_size | v_call | cdr3_aa | cdr3_nt
TRBJ1-2 | TRBD1 | 16 | NA | TRBV7-8 | CASSPPRDRADYGYTF | TGTGCCAGCAGCCCACCCCGGGACAGGGCTGACTATGGCTACACCTTC
TRBJ2-1 | NA | 13 | NA | TRBV5-5 | CASSSYNDNEQFF | TGTGCCAGCAGCTCTTACAACGACAATGAGCAGTTCTTC
TRBJ2-5 | NA | 13 | NA | TRBV10-3 | CAISEPIWVTQYF | TGTGCCATCAGTGAGCCGATATGGGTGACCCAGTACTTC
TRBJ2-3 | TRBD1 | 16 | many | TRBV6-6 | CASSYIRTGMGDTQYF | TGTGCCAGCAGTTATATACGGACAGGGATGGGAGATACGCAGTATTTT
TRBJ2-3 | TRBD1 | 15 | NA | TRBV4-3 | CASSQDRGRTDTQYF | TGCGCCAGCAGCCAAGATAGGGGGCGCACAGATACGCAGTATTTT
TRBJ2-1 | NA | 15 | NA | TRBV15 | CATSRELFPNNEQFF | TGTGCCACCAGCAGAGAGCTGTTTCCAAACAATGAGCAGTTCTTC
TRBJ2-1 | NA | 15 | NA | TRBV11-2 | CASSLVPRGLNEQFF | TGTGCCAGCAGCTTAGTTCCGCGGGGTCTCAATGAGCAGTTCTTC
TRBJ2-1 | TRBD1 | 16 | NA | TRBV19 | CASSLGQGAAYNEQFF | TGTGCCAGTAGTTTGGGACAGGGGGCGGCCTACAATGAGCAGTTCTTC
TRBJ2-5 | TRBD1 | 14 | NA | TRBV28 | CASSKTGSEETQYF | TGTGCCAGCAGTAAGACAGGGTCCGAAGAGACCCAGTACTTC
TRBJ2-3 | NA | 15 | NA | TRBV27 | CASSFYQEGTDTQYF | TGTGCCAGCAGCTTCTACCAGGAAGGCACAGATACGCAGTATTTT
TRBJ1-2 | NA | 15 | few | TRBV27 | CASRASDGYLYGYTF | TGTGCCAGCAGGGCCTCGGACGGATACCTTTATGGCTACACCTTC
TRBJ1-2 | NA | 13 | NA | TRBV7-9 | CASSLEAGHGYTF | TGTGCCAGCAGCTTAGAAGCCGGGCATGGCTACACCTTC
TRBJ2-5 | NA | 12 | NA | TRBV6-2/TRBV6-3 | CASGGMDSAQYF | TGTGCCAGCGGCGGGATGGATTCGGCCCAGTACTTC
TRBJ2-1 | NA | 11 | few | TRBV24-1 | CATSDLNEQFF | TGTGCCACCAGTGACCTAAATGAGCAGTTCTTC
TRBJ2-7 | NA | 14 | few | TRBV6-5 | CASSYLSGADEQYF | TGTGCCAGCAGTTACCTCTCCGGGGCCGACGAGCAGTACTTC
TRBJ1-1 | NA | 13 | NA | TRBV2 | CASVIADRTEAFF | TGTGCCAGCGTAATCGCAGATCGAACTGAAGCTTTCTTT
TRBJ2-2 | NA | 20 | NA | TRBV19 | CASSIDQARGRLIVTGELFF | TGTGCCAGTAGTATAGATCAGGCGCGGGGAAGACTTATAGTTACCGGGGAGCTGTTTTTT
TRBJ2-3 | TRBD2 | 20 | NA | TRBV6-1 | CASSEPTSGGADRGKDTQYF | TGTGCCAGCAGTGAACCAACTAGCGGGGGGGCCGATAGAGGCAAAGATACGCAGTATTTT
TRBJ2-2 | NA | 14 | few | TRBV24-1 | CATSDLSLTGELFF | TGTGCCACCAGTGATTTGTCCCTCACCGGGGAGCTGTTTTTT
TRBJ1-2 | NA | 14 | NA | TRBV24-1 | CATSAGSYRAGYTF | TGTGCCACCAGTGCGGGATCTTACAGGGCCGGCTACACCTTC
TRBJ1-1 | NA | 14 | few | TRBV29-1 | CSVTPFGVNTEAFF | TGCAGCGTTACTCCCTTCGGGGTGAACACTGAAGCTTTCTTT
TRBJ1-4 | NA | 15 | NA | TRBV11-3 | CASSTRTEGNEKLFF | TGTGCCAGCAGCACACGGACAGAGGGTAATGAAAAACTGTTTTTT
TRBJ1-1 | NA | 15 | NA | TRBV7-2 | CASTVSVSVNTEAFF | TGTGCCAGCACCGTCTCCGTTTCAGTTAACACTGAAGCTTTCTTT
TRBJ2-7 | NA | 14 | NA | TRBV6-1 | CASSEVAYSYEQYF | TGTGCCAGCAGTGAAGTGGCTTATAGTTACGAGCAGTACTTC